This T cell receptor (beta chain) was captured in a study of T-cell reconstitution after alpha-beta-depleted transplantation in children. To note about this clonotype: Its antigen remains unidentified.

Unique molecular identifiers were used in preparing the TCRbeta library. Each CDR3 protein is one row after TCRdb ran MiXCR on the PCR reads. The top ten clones hold around 28% of a sample with hundreds of thousands of distinct CDR3 sequences, roughly 15% of them seen once. Germline CDR1 and CDR2: DFQATT and SNEGSKA (reference sequence). The CDR3 is 13 residues long. V lost 6 bases and J 5 bases, leaving 16 bases between the germline ends. Study-level results: Expanded graft clones, several hundred of them, were reportedly the source of alpha-beta T cells about two months after transplant.

The V call is TRBV20-1, the J call TRBJ2-5, with D possibly being TRBD1 or TRBD2 (5 bases each). The material sequenced was PBMCs, mostly from graft donor cells, taken 360 days after TCRalphabeta/CD19-depleted stem cell transplant. The sequence was collected from a boy less than two years old who had a stem cell transplant for Wiskott-Aldrich syndrome, so the T cells may come from the graft donor. The CDR3 DNA reads as TGCAGTGCCGAGTCGGGGCGCACGGAGACCCAGTACTTC. Translating gives CSAESGRTETQYF.